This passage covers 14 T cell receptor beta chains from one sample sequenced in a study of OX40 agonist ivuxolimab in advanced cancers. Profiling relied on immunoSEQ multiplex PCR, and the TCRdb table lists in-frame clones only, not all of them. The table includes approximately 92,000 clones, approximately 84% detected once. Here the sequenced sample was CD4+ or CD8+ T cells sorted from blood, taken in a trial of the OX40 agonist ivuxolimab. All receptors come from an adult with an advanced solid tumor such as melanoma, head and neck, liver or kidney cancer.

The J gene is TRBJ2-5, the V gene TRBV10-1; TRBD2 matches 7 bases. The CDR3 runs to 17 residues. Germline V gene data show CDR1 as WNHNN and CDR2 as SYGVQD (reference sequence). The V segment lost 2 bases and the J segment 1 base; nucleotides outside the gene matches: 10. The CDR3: CASSEARAGSGQETQYF. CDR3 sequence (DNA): TGCGCCAGCAGTGAGGCAAGAGCGGGATCAGGCCAAGAGACCCAGTACTTC.

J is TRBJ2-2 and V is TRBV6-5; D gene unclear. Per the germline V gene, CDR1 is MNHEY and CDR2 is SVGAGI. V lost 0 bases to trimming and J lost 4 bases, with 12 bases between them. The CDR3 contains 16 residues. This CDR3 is CASSYSKVGSTGELFF. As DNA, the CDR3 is TGTGCCAGCAGTTACTCGAAGGTGGGGTCCACCGGGGAGCTGTTTTTT.

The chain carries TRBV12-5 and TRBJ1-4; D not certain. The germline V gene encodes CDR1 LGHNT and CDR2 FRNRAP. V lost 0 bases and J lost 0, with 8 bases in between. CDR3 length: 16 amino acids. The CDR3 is CASGLVGRTTNEKLFF. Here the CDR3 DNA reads TGTGCTAGTGGTTTGGTGGGCCGTACAACTAATGAAAAACTGTTTTTT. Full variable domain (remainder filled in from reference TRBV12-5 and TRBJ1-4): DARVTQTPRHKVTEMGQEVTMRCQPILGHNTVFWYRQTMMQGLELLAYFRNRAPLDDSGMPKDRFSAEMPDATLATLKIQPSEPRDSAVYFCASGLVGRTTNEKLFFGSGTQLSVL.

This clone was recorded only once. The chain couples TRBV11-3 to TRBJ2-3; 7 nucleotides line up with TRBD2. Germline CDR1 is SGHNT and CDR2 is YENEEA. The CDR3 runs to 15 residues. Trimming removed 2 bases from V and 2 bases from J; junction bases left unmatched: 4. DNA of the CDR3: TGTGCCAGCAGCTTAACGGGGGGACTCACAGATACGCAGTATTTT. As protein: CASSLTGGLTDTQYF.

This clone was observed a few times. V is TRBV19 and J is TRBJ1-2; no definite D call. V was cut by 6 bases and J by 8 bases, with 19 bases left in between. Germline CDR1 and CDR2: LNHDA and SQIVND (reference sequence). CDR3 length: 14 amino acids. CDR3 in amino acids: CASRLAGLMEGYTF. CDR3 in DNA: TGTGCCAGTAGATTGGCCGGACTTATGGAGGGCTACACCTTC.

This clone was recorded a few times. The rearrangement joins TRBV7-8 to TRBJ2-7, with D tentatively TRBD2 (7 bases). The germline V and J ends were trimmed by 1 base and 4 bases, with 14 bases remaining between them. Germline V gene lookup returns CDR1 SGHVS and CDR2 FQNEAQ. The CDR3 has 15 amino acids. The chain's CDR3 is CASSLVGGAGYEQYF. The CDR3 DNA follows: TGTGCCAGCAGCTTAGTAGGGGGGGCGGGTTACGAGCAGTACTTC.

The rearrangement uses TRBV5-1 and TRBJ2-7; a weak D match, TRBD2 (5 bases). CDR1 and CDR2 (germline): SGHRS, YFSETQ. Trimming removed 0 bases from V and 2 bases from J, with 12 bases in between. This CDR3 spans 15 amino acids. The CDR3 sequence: CASSLAPGGPYEQYF. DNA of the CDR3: TGCGCCAGCAGCTTGGCCCCGGGCGGGCCCTACGAGCAGTACTTC. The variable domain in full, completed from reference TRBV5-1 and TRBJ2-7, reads KAGVTQTPRYLIKTRGQQVTLSCSPISGHRSVSWYQQTPGQGLQFLFEYFSETQRNKGNFPGRFSGRQFSNSRSEMNVSTLELGDSALYLCASSLAPGGPYEQYFGPGTRLTVT.

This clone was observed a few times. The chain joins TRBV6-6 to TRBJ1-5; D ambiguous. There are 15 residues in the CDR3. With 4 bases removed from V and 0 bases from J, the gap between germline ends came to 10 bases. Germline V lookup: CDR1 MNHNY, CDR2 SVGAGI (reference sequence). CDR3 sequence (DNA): TGTGCCAGCAGTTCGTTCCCAAATAGCAATCAGCCCCAGCATTTT. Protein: CASSSFPNSNQPQHF.

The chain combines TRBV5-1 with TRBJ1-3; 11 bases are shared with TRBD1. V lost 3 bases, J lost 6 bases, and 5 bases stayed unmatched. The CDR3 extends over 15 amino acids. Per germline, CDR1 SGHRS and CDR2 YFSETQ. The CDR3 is CASSSGQGVENTIYF. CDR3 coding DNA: TGCGCCAGCAGCTCGGGACAGGGGGTTGAAAACACCATATATTTT.

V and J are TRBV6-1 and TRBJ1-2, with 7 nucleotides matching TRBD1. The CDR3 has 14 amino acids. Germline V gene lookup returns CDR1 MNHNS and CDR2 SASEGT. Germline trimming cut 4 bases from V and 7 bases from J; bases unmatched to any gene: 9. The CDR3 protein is CASSVDRVISGYTF. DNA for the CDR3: TGTGCCAGCAGTGTTGACAGGGTTATCTCTGGCTACACCTTC.

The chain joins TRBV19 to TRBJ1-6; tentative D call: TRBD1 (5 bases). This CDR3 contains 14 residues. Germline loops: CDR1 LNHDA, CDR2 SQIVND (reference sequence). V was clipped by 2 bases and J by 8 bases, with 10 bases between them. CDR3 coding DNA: TGTGCCAGTAGTATACGTGGGGCGGATTCACCCCTCCACTTT. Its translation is CASSIRGADSPLHF.

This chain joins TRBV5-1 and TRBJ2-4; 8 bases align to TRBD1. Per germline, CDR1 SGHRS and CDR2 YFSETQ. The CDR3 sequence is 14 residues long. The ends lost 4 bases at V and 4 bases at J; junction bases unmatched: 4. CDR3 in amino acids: CASSAGQEKNIQYF. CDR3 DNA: TGCGCCAGCAGCGCGGGACAGGAAAAAAACATTCAGTACTTC.

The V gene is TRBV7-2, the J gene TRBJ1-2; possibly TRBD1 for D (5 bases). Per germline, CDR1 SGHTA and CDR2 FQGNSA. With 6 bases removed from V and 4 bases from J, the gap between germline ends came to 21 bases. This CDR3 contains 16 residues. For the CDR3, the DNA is TGTGCCAGCAGTAGGGCCCGGGGCACGGAAGTCTATGGCTACACCTTC. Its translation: CASSRARGTEVYGYTF.

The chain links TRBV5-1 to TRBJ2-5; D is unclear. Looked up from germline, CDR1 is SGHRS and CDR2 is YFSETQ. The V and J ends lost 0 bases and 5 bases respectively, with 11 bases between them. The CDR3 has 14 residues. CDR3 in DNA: TGCGCCAGCAGCTTGGGGGCAGGTCGGGAGACCCAGTACTTC. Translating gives CASSLGAGRETQYF.